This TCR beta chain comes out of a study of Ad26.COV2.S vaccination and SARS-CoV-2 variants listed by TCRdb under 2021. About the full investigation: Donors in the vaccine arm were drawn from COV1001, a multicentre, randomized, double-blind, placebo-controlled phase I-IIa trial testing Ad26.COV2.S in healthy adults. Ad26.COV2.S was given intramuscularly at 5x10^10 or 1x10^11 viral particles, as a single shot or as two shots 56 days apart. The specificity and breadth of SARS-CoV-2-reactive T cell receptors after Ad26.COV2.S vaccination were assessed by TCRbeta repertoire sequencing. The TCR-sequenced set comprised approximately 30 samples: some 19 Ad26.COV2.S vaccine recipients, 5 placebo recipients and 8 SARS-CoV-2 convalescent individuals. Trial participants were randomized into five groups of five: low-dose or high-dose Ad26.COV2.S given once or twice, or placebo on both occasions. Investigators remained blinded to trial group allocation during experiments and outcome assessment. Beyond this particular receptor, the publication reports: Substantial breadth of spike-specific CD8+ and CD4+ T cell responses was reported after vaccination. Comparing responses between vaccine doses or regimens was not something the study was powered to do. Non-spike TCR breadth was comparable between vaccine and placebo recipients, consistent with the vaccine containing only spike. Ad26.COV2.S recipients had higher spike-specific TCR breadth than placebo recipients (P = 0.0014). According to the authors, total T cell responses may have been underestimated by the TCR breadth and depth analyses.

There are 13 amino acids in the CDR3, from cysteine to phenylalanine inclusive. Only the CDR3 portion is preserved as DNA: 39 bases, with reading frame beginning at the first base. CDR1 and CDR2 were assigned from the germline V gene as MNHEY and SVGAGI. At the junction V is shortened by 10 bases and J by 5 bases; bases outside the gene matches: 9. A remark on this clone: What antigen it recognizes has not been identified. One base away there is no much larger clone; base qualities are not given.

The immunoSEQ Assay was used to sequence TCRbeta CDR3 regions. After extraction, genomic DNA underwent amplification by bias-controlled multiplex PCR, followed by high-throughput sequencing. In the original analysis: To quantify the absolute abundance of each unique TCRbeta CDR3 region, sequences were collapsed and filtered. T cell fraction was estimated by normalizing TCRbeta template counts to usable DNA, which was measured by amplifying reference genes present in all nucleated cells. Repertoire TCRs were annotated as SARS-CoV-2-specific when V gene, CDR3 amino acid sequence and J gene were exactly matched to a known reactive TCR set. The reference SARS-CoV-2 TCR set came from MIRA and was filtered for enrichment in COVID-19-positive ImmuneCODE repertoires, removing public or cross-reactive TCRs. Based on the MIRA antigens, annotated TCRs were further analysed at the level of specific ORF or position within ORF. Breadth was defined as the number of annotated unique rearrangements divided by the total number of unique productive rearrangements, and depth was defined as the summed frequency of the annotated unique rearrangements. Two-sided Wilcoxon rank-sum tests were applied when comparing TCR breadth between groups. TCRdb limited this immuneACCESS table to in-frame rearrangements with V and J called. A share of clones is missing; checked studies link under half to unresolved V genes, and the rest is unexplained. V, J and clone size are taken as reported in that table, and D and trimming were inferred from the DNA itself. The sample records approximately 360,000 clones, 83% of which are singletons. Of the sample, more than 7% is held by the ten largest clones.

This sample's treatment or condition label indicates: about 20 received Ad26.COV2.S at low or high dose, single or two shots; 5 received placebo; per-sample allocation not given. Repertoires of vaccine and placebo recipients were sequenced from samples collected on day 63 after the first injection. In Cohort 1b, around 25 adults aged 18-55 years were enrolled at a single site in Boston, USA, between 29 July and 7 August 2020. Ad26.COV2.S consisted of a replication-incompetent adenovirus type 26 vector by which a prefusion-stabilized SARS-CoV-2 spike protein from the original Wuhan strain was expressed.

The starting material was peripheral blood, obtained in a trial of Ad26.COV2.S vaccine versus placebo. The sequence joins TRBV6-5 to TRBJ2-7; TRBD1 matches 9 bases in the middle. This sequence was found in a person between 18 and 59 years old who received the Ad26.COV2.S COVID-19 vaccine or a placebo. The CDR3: CANPRDRDHEQYF. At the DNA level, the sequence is TGTGCCAACCCCCGGGACAGGGACCACGAGCAGTACTTC.